One sample yielded the 6 T cell receptor beta chains listed below, sequenced in a study of spatial heterogeneity in lung cancer. Stated time point: sample taken at primary tumor resection. Whole RNA, which was extracted from tumor, nontumor lung tissue or frozen PBMC, was sequenced without any cell sorting. MiXCR, applied by TCRdb to the 5' RACE reads, yields one record per CDR3 protein. Of some 100,000 distinct CDR3 sequences in the sample, 10% to 15% are singletons; the top ten hold just over 40%. Specimen: PBMCs, collected at surgery. The source of these receptors is a male donor with early-stage non-small cell lung cancer.

This clonotype was recorded at least ten times. The J gene is TRBJ2-2, the V gene TRBV7-9; D is perhaps TRBD1 or TRBD2 (6 bases each). Germline loops: CDR1 SEHNR, CDR2 FQNEAQ (reference sequence). The germline V and J ends were trimmed by 6 bases and 5 bases, with 16 bases remaining between them. CDR3 length: 15 amino acids. CDR3 sequence (DNA): TGTGCCAGCAGTTCTACAGGGAGGAGGACCGGGGAGCTGTTTTTT. This codes for CASSSTGRRTGELFF.

This clonotype was picked up a small number of times. This chain connects TRBV27 to TRBJ2-6; 12 bases fit TRBD1. The CDR3 is made up of 17 amino acids. Unmatched junction bases numbered 8, after V lost 6 bases and J lost 5 bases. The germline CDR1 and CDR2 sequences are MNHEY and SMNVEV (reference sequence). CDR3 DNA sequence: TGTGCCAGCAGCCCGGGACAGGGGGCCCCGAGGGCCAACGTCCTGACTTTC. As protein: CASSPGQGAPRANVLTF.

The chain employs TRBV28 and TRBJ2-7; 12 bases line up with TRBD2. V shed 4 bases, J shed 2 bases, and the junction held 18 bases outside the gene matches. The CDR3 runs 20 residues. Per germline, CDR1 MDHEN and CDR2 SYDVKM. The DNA for the CDR3 is TGTGCCAGCAGTTCAATCCGACAGGGGATTAGGACTAGCGGGACCTACGAGCAGTACTTC. Its protein product is CASSSIRQGIRTSGTYEQYF.

This clonotype was counted between two and nine times. The chain has TRBV5-1 and TRBJ2-5; TRBD1 is a possible D gene (6 bases). Germline V gene lookup returns CDR1 SGHRS and CDR2 YFSETQ. V was pared by 0 bases and J by 0 bases, with 15 bases between. CDR3 length: 17 amino acids. The CDR3 coding sequence is TGCGCCAGCAGCTTGGGTCTACCAGGGACATACCAAGAGACCCAGTACTTC. Its translation: CASSLGLPGTYQETQYF.

The chain uses TRBV20-1 and TRBJ2-2; 7 bases are a match to TRBD1. The V segment lost 3 bases and the J segment 2 bases; nucleotides outside the gene matches: 3. This CDR3 spans 14 amino acids. Germline CDR1 and CDR2: DFQATT and SNEGSKA (reference sequence). The CDR3 DNA sequence: TGCAGTGCTAGCCGACAGGGAAACACCGGGGAGCTGTTTTTT. This gives the protein CSASRQGNTGELFF.

The V gene is TRBV14, the J gene TRBJ2-3; 7 nucleotides match TRBD2. This CDR3 has 17 amino acids. From germline, CDR1 is SGHDN and CDR2 FVKESK. V shed 3 bases and J 2 bases; nucleotides not matched to a gene: 11. The CDR3, as DNA: TGTGCCAGCAGCCATCAGACTAGCCGCCCATTCACAGATACGCAGTATTTT. Translation gives CASSHQTSRPFTDTQYF.